The 21 T cell receptor beta chains given below trace back to one sample, sequenced in a study of T cells in Graves' hyperthyroidism and ophthalmopathy. Amplified regions were TCR beta CDR3 sequences from RNA transcripts. HTBI primers drove first-round RT-PCR of the TCR CDR3. MiXCR, run by TCRdb on the multiplex PCR reads, gives a single entry per CDR3 protein. The table includes roughly 550,000 distinct CDR3 sequences, about 16% detected once. Material: blood. The source of these receptors is a woman in her twenties or thirties with Graves' ophthalmopathy.

The chain couples TRBV20-1 to TRBJ2-4, with 8 bases matching TRBD2. CDR1 is DFQATT, CDR2 SNEGSKA, per germline (reference sequence). Trimming removed 3 bases from V and 2 bases from J; junction bases left unmatched: 6. The CDR3 has 15 residues. CDR3 in amino acids: CSARDGRDPKNIQYF. CDR3 DNA sequence: TGCAGTGCTAGGGACGGGAGGGACCCCAAAAACATTCAGTACTTC.

V gene TRBV29-1 combines with J gene TRBJ2-3; D uncertain. Germline V gives CDR1 SQVTM, CDR2 ANQGSEA. Deletions cut 5 bases from V and 3 bases from J, with 12 bases between. CDR3 length equals 13 residues. This CDR3 reads CSVRFLQTDTQYF. CDR3 sequence (DNA): TGCAGCGTTAGGTTTTTACAAACAGATACGCAGTATTTT.

This clonotype was detected many times. V is TRBV11-2 and J is TRBJ2-7, with a possible D match to TRBD1 (6 bases). The germline gives CDR1 SGHAT, CDR2 FQNNGV. Between the trimmed V and J ends, which lost 1 base and 5 bases, there was a span of 12 bases. This CDR3 region has 14 residues. The DNA of the CDR3 is TGTGCCAGCAGCTTAGGTGGCAGGGGAAACGAGCAGTACTTC. Translating gives CASSLGGRGNEQYF.

The chain employs TRBV4-1 and TRBJ1-2, with D possibly matching TRBD1 (5 bases). CDR1 and CDR2 (germline): MGHRA, YSYEKL. This CDR3 contains 15 residues. The V gene lost 1 base and the J gene lost 3 bases, with 12 bases spanning the gap. CDR3 sequence: CASSQGQGGYYGYTF. In nucleotides, the CDR3 is TGCGCCAGCAGCCAAGGTCAGGGTGGTTACTATGGCTACACCTTC.

In its sample, this clonotype was seen a few times. The CDR3 sequence: CASSVGDFLAGGSENEQFF. DNA for the CDR3: TGTGCCAGCAGCGTAGGGGACTTTCTCGCTGGCGGGAGTGAAAATGAGCAGTTCTTC. This chain joins TRBV9 and TRBJ2-1; 7 bases are a match to TRBD2. The V segment lost 0 bases and the J segment 7 bases; nucleotides outside the gene matches: 19. The CDR3 has 19 residues. Germline CDR1 SGDLS, CDR2 YYNGEE.

Of note for this clonotype: One end of the junction fails to match germline, which may point to a read error. The rearrangement uses TRBV20-1 and TRBJ2-3, with 9 bases that match TRBD2. This CDR3 comprises 16 residues. Germline V gives CDR1 DFQATT, CDR2 SNEGSKA (reference sequence). The CDR3 spells CSARERESSGADMQYF. In DNA, the CDR3 is TGCAGTGCTAGAGAAAGGGAGTCTAGCGGGGCAGATATGCAGTATTTT.

The chain links TRBV5-1 to TRBJ2-3; 10 positions agree with TRBD1. J gave up 4 bases and V 0 bases, and 5 bases lay outside the gene matches. The germline CDR1 and CDR2 sequences are SGHRS and YFSETQ. CDR3 size: 16 residues. CDR3: CASSLVGTGEADTQYF. Written as DNA, the CDR3 is TGCGCCAGCAGCTTGGTTGGGACAGGGGAGGCAGATACGCAGTATTTT.

This clonotype was counted at least ten times. The chain employs TRBV30 and TRBJ2-1; 8 bases align to TRBD2. The CDR3 runs 13 residues. The V and J ends lost 0 bases and 12 bases, in that order; junction bases with no gene match: 7. CDR1 GTSNPN and CDR2 SVGIG come from the germline V gene (reference sequence). CDR3 in DNA: TGTGCCTGGAGTGTAGGGTCAGGACTAGCGCAGTTCTTC. Encoded protein: CAWSVGSGLAQFF.

The chain links TRBV5-6 to TRBJ1-1; D ambiguous. V lost 4 bases to trimming and J lost 0 bases, with 7 bases between them. The CDR3 is made up of 13 amino acids. The germline gives CDR1 SGHDT, CDR2 YYEEEE. In DNA form, the CDR3 reads TGTGCCAGCAGCATAGCTATGAACACTGAAGCTTTCTTT. As protein: CASSIAMNTEAFF.

This clonotype was seen ten or more times. This chain joins TRBV7-2 and TRBJ1-6; 7 nucleotides line up with TRBD1. J lost 9 bases, V lost 5 bases, and 4 bases had no gene match. This CDR3 is 13 amino acids long. In germline, CDR1 is SGHTA, CDR2 FQGNSA. CDR3 protein: CASSDNRGSPLHF. In DNA form, the CDR3 reads TGTGCCAGCAGCGATAACAGGGGTTCACCCCTCCACTTT.

The V gene is TRBV6-5, the J gene TRBJ1-3, with 9 bases aligning to TRBD1. The CDR3 has 16 residues. CDR1 is MNHEY, CDR2 SVGAGI, per germline. Unmatched junction bases numbered 1, after V lost 0 bases and J lost 1 base. The CDR3: CASSYSGTGSGNTIYF. CDR3 DNA: TGTGCCAGCAGTTACTCCGGGACAGGGTCTGGAAACACCATATATTTT.

V is TRBV6-1 and J is TRBJ2-1; 7 bases are shared with TRBD2. Per the germline V gene, CDR1 is MNHNS and CDR2 is SASEGT. V trimming: 3 bases; J trimming: 0 bases; junction bases outside the gene matches: 2. The CDR3 loop spans 15 amino acids. This CDR3 reads CASSDGGDSYNEQFF. For the CDR3, the DNA is TGTGCCAGCAGTGATGGGGGGGACTCCTACAATGAGCAGTTCTTC.

Comment on this clonotype: A read error may be the cause here, since a much bigger clone is one base away. The rearrangement links TRBV28 to TRBJ2-7, with 9 positions matching TRBD1. Germline V gives CDR1 MDHEN, CDR2 SYDVKM. The CDR3 has 14 residues. Trimming removed 5 bases from V and 7 bases from J; junction bases left unmatched: 9. The CDR3 nucleotides read TGTGCCAGCAGTCCCGGGACAGGGACGCAAGAGCAGTACTTC. Its protein is CASSPGTGTQEQYF.

On this clonotype itself: A read error may produce the germline difference seen at one junction end. This chain's CDR3 is CASTLDLATSHEQYF. CDR3 coding DNA: TGTGCCAGCACCCTGGATCTAGCGACCTCCCACGAGCAGTACTTC. V gene TRBV9 combines with J gene TRBJ2-7; TRBD2 might be the D (6 bases). This CDR3 is built from 15 residues. The germline V gene encodes CDR1 SGDLS and CDR2 YYNGEE.

The chain recombines TRBV19 with TRBJ2-7; either TRBD1 or TRBD2 may fit D (5 bases each). The CDR3 runs 14 residues. V was clipped by 2 bases and J by 3 bases, with 11 bases between them. CDR1 and CDR2 (germline): LNHDA, SQIVND (reference sequence). CDR3 DNA sequence: TGTGCCAGTAGTATATGGGGACCGAGCTACGAGCAGTACTTC. Its translation: CASSIWGPSYEQYF.

In regard to this clonotype: This could be a read error, since a much larger clone is one nucleotide away. The V call is TRBV6-1, the J call TRBJ2-7; TRBD2 might be the D (7 bases). CDR1 is MNHNS and CDR2 is SASEGT in the germline V gene. CDR3 size: 14 residues. V lost 6 bases, J lost 3 bases, and 15 bases lay in between. The CDR3 coding sequence is TGTGCCAGCAGCGGGGGGACAAGGGGCTACGAGCAGTACTTC. This sequence encodes CASSGGTRGYEQYF.

The chain joins TRBV15 to TRBJ2-3; D ambiguous. V lost 0 bases and J 2 bases, leaving 9 bases between the germline ends. CDR3 length: 15 amino acids. Germline V gives CDR1 LNHNV, CDR2 YYDKDF (reference sequence). The CDR3 nucleotides are TGTGCCACCAGCAGAGACGTCGCGTACACAGATACGCAGTATTTT. Its translation is CATSRDVAYTDTQYF.

In this sample, this clonotype turned up a few times. The chain is built from TRBV7-9 and TRBJ2-1; the D is unclear. The germline gives CDR1 SEHNR, CDR2 FQNEAQ (reference sequence). The CDR3 is 16 amino acids. V dropped 3 bases and J dropped 4 bases, with 16 bases sitting between them. CDR3 loop: CASSFQATTPYNEQFF. CDR3 nucleotide sequence: TGTGCCAGCAGCTTCCAGGCAACCACCCCTTACAATGAGCAGTTCTTC.

This clonotype was seen many times. The chain employs TRBV12-3 or TRBV12-4 and TRBJ1-1; D ambiguous. The CDR3 totals 16 residues. V shed 5 bases and J shed 0 bases, with 16 bases lying between them. CDR3 sequence (DNA): TGTGCCAGCAGTCAACTACCGGACGGGGTGAACACTGAAGCTTTCTTT. Protein: CASSQLPDGVNTEAFF.

The genes are TRBV14 and TRBJ2-3; D remains unclear. Germline values: CDR1 SGHDN, CDR2 FVKESK. V lost 0 bases to trimming and J lost 1 base, with 5 bases between them. This CDR3 contains 14 residues. In DNA form, the CDR3 reads TGTGCCAGCAGCCAAGACTGGGGCACAGATACGCAGTATTTT. Protein sequence: CASSQDWGTDTQYF.

The chain links TRBV7-9 to TRBJ1-1; TRBD1 is a possible D gene (5 bases). CDR1 is SEHNR, CDR2 FQNEAQ, per germline (reference sequence). The length of the CDR3 is 13 residues. The V and J ends lost 1 base and 6 bases respectively, with 9 bases between them. CDR3 amino acids: CASSLGRDPEAFF. The CDR3 bases are TGTGCCAGCAGCTTAGGGAGGGACCCTGAAGCTTTCTTT.